Presented here are 13 T cell receptor beta chains from one specimen sequenced in a study of T-cell reconstitution after alpha-beta-depleted transplantation in children. The authors prepared the TCRbeta library with unique molecular identifiers. TCRdb independently ran MiXCR on the PCR reads; one entry per CDR3 protein. In the table there are 800,000 to 1,000,000 distinct CDR3 sequences, about 29% of which are singletons. The source material was PBMCs, mostly from graft donor cells, sampled 360 days after TCRalphabeta/CD19-depleted stem cell transplant. The receptors originated from a boy under two years old who had a stem cell transplant for SCID, so the T cells may come from the graft donor.

This clonotype was seen at least ten times. V is TRBV18 and J is TRBJ2-5, with TRBD1 matching over 7 bases. This CDR3 spans 14 amino acids. With V trimmed by 2 bases and J by 3 bases, 3 bases remained unmatched. CDR1 KGHSH and CDR2 LQKENI come from the germline V gene. Here the CDR3 reads CASSPFGTEETQYF. The CDR3 DNA is TGTGCCAGCTCACCATTCGGGACAGAAGAGACCCAGTACTTC.

This clonotype was counted between two and nine times. This sequence joins TRBV20-1 and TRBJ2-3; 7 positions agree with TRBD1. Looked up from germline, CDR1 is DFQATT and CDR2 is SNEGSKA (reference sequence). There are 15 residues in the CDR3. V lost 0 bases and J lost 11; bases outside the gene matches: 14. CDR3 protein: CSARDPRDRKREQYF. The CDR3 DNA is TGCAGTGCTAGAGATCCACGGGACAGAAAACGGGAGCAGTATTTT.

A few counts support this clonotype. The gene calls are TRBV9 and TRBJ2-7; unclear D gene. Germline assignment: CDR1 SGDLS and CDR2 YYNGEE. The CDR3 has 12 amino acids. Trimming cost V 3 bases and J 7 bases, with 11 bases left between them. CDR3 nucleotides: TGTGCCAGCAGCGACTCACTTGGGGAGCAGTACTTC. Translating it yields CASSDSLGEQYF.

The CDR3 sequence: CSASVPQWGASEQFF. CDR3 nucleotides: TGCAGTGCTAGTGTCCCTCAGTGGGGGGCGAGTGAGCAGTTCTTC. The chain has TRBV20-1 and TRBJ2-1, with D tentatively TRBD1 or TRBD2 (6 bases each). The CDR3 totals 15 residues. Per germline, CDR1 DFQATT and CDR2 SNEGSKA (reference sequence). Trimming shortened V by 3 bases and J by 9 bases, and 21 bases separated the two germline ends.

In this sample, this clonotype turned up a few times. This rearrangement joins TRBV12-3 or TRBV12-4 to TRBJ2-7; a possible D gene is TRBD1 (5 bases). Deletions cut 8 bases from V and 3 bases from J, with 17 bases between. This CDR3 region has 14 residues. The CDR3 nucleotides read TGTGCCAGCTGCCTAAGGGGTTTCTGCTACGAGCAGTACTTC. As protein: CASCLRGFCYEQYF.

This chain uses TRBV5-1 with TRBJ2-7, with TRBD1 matching 7 bases. The CDR3 extends over 15 amino acids. The V gene's germline CDR1 is SGHRS and CDR2 YFSETQ. After removal of 0 bases from V and 1 base from J, the junction contained 4 bases not matched to a gene. The chain's CDR3 is CASSLARGPSYEQYF. The CDR3 DNA sequence: TGCGCCAGCAGCTTGGCGAGGGGGCCTTCCTACGAGCAGTACTTC.

This clonotype was picked up many times. The V and J genes are TRBV12-3 or TRBV12-4 and TRBJ2-3; D is perhaps TRBD2 (6 bases). Trimming cost V 0 bases and J 2 bases, with 9 bases left between them. The CDR3 is made up of 15 amino acids. CDR3 in DNA: TGTGCCAGCAGTTTAGCGGGGGGAATCACAGATACGCAGTATTTT. This sequence encodes CASSLAGGITDTQYF.

A few counts support this clonotype. The CDR3 loop is CSVGEGRLAKNIQYF. The CDR3 DNA reads as TGCAGCGTTGGGGAAGGCCGATTAGCCAAAAACATTCAGTACTTC. V gene TRBV29-1 combines with J gene TRBJ2-4; D remains ambiguous. The CDR3 contains 15 residues. In germline, CDR1 is SQVTM, CDR2 ANQGSEA. Trimming shortened V by 4 bases and J by 0 bases, and 13 bases separated the two germline ends.

There are a few counts of this clonotype. The chain couples TRBV3-1 to TRBJ1-2, with 8 bases matching TRBD1. This CDR3 is built from 17 residues. V dropped 0 bases and J dropped 4; count of bases not matched to a gene: 10. Germline CDR1 is LGHDT and CDR2 is YNNKEL (reference sequence). The CDR3 DNA reads as TGTGCCAGCAGCCAAGATCCCTCCGGACAGGGCACCTATGGCTACACCTTC. It encodes CASSQDPSGQGTYGYTF.

This sequence joins TRBV18 and TRBJ2-1; 10 positions match TRBD2. V lost 3 bases to trimming and J lost 5 bases; unmatched junction nucleotides: 7. Germline CDR1 KGHSH, CDR2 LQKENI. The CDR3 is 16 residues long. In DNA form, the CDR3 reads TGTGCCAGCTCACCGCTAGCGGGGGCCGTCAACAATGAGCAGTTCTTC. It encodes CASSPLAGAVNNEQFF.

This clonotype has a handful of counts. This rearrangement joins TRBV28 to TRBJ2-3; D ambiguous. The CDR3 length is 16 residues. V lost 4 bases, J lost 2 bases, and 16 bases lay in between. Per germline, CDR1 MDHEN and CDR2 SYDVKM. CDR3: CASSSPDLYPTDTQYF. CDR3 nucleotides: TGTGCCAGCAGTTCCCCGGACCTATATCCCACAGATACGCAGTATTTT.

V is TRBV5-5 and J is TRBJ2-3; D is possibly TRBD2 (5 bases). The CDR3 runs 15 residues. The V gene's germline CDR1 is SGHKS and CDR2 YYEKEE (reference sequence). The V end was cut by 3 bases, the J end by 4 bases, with 15 bases between. The CDR3 here is CASSSGLVRADTQYF. The CDR3 DNA is TGTGCCAGCAGCTCCGGACTCGTTCGGGCAGATACGCAGTATTTT.

This clonotype turned up a few times. This chain uses TRBV20-1 with TRBJ2-1; the match to TRBD1 covers 7 bases. V lost 5 bases, J lost 5 bases, and 15 bases stayed unmatched. Germline values: CDR1 DFQATT, CDR2 SNEGSKA (reference sequence). The CDR3 loop spans 16 amino acids. The CDR3 coding sequence is TGCAGTGCTTTAAAGACCCTCGGGACAGATAACAATGAGCAGTTCTTC. Its protein is CSALKTLGTDNNEQFF.